The rows below give T cell receptor beta chains drawn from one sample of a study of T cells expressing NK-cell markers. One entry per CDR3 protein, without DNA, is what TCRdb gives after re-calling the 5' RACE reads. The repertoire shows some 600,000 distinct CDR3 sequences; the top ten hold around 4%. Sequenced: blood T cells: a sorted CD56 or NKG2C T cell subset, CD4+ or CD8+ T cells, or bulk PBMC T cells (not recorded which). The receptors here all came from a man between 18 and 29 years old in good health. Each CDR3 is given with its conserved first and last residue.

J gene: TRBJ2-3; V gene: TRBV20-1; CDR3 protein: CSARTDTDTQYF
J gene: TRBJ1-1; V gene: TRBV11-3; CDR3 protein: CASSFLWNTEAFF
J gene: TRBJ2-3; V gene: TRBV25-1; CDR3 protein: CASSERRNTDTQYF
J gene: TRBJ2-6; V gene: TRBV7-2; CDR3 protein: CASSKPTGAPGANVLTF
J gene: TRBJ2-1; V gene: TRBV12-5; CDR3 protein: CASGEYTGTSGLNEQFF
J gene: TRBJ1-1; V gene: TRBV6-5; CDR3 protein: CASSYSSTSGTEAFF
J gene: TRBJ2-3; V gene: TRBV7-2; CDR3 protein: CASSLVGQLNTDTQYF
J gene: TRBJ1-1; V gene: TRBV5-1; CDR3 protein: CASSMRTGSTEAFF
J gene: TRBJ1-2; V gene: TRBV6-5; CDR3 protein: CASSYSRSPNYGYTF
J gene: TRBJ2-3; V gene: TRBV27; CDR3 protein: CASSALGIGASTDTQYF
J gene: TRBJ2-1; V gene: TRBV10-3; CDR3 protein: CAIRPGLAGTYNEQFF
J gene: TRBJ2-1; V gene: TRBV10-3; CDR3 protein: CAISRAGENEQFF
J gene: TRBJ2-2; V gene: TRBV30; CDR3 protein: CAWSALGTGELFF
J gene: TRBJ2-1; V gene: TRBV5-1; CDR3 protein: CASSLEDYGNEQFF
J gene: TRBJ2-3; V gene: TRBV4-2; CDR3 protein: CASSQDRGEADTQYF
J gene: TRBJ2-3; V gene: TRBV7-6; CDR3 protein: CASSLDPGQGDTDTQYF
J gene: TRBJ2-3; V gene: TRBV12-3/TRBV12-4; CDR3 protein: CASSFGEDTQYF
J gene: TRBJ1-4; V gene: TRBV7-2; CDR3 protein: CASSRTRATNEKLFF
J gene: TRBJ1-1; V gene: TRBV5-1; CDR3 protein: CASSQPGNEAFF
J gene: TRBJ2-2; V gene: TRBV2; CDR3 protein: CASRVLTNTGELFF
J gene: TRBJ2-3; V gene: TRBV27; CDR3 protein: CASSWGERITDTQYF
J gene: TRBJ1-5; V gene: TRBV6-1; CDR3 protein: CASSEIGTGGTQPQHF
J gene: TRBJ2-7; V gene: TRBV12-3/TRBV12-4; CDR3 protein: CASSLSGSPGEQYF
J gene: TRBJ2-2; V gene: TRBV10-1; CDR3 protein: CASSESGLGELFF
J gene: TRBJ2-7; V gene: TRBV9; CDR3 protein: CASSVGTGEPYEQYF
J gene: TRBJ2-2; V gene: TRBV11-3; CDR3 protein: CASSFPDREGLLTNTGELFF
J gene: TRBJ2-7; V gene: TRBV12-3/TRBV12-4; CDR3 protein: CASSYRTGPHEQYF
J gene: TRBJ1-1; V gene: TRBV4-1; CDR3 protein: CASSQGTFTAEAFF
J gene: TRBJ2-5; V gene: TRBV4-3; CDR3 protein: CASSQGIWETQYF
J gene: TRBJ2-3; V gene: TRBV7-2; CDR3 protein: CASSYVKTDTQYF
J gene: TRBJ2-7; V gene: TRBV3-1; CDR3 protein: CASSPISGRAYYEQYF
J gene: TRBJ2-2; V gene: TRBV24-1; CDR3 protein: CATSGAGRTGELFF
J gene: TRBJ2-1; V gene: TRBV3-1; CDR3 protein: CASSRPPGQTGEQFF
J gene: TRBJ2-3; V gene: TRBV2; CDR3 protein: CASTLSGSADTQYF
J gene: TRBJ2-1; V gene: TRBV4-3; CDR3 protein: CASSQERDGNNEQFF
J gene: TRBJ2-3; V gene: TRBV27; CDR3 protein: CASSPSGTSQFHTQYF
J gene: TRBJ2-7; V gene: TRBV7-2; CDR3 protein: CASREAGTGAYEQYF
J gene: TRBJ2-2; V gene: TRBV4-1; CDR3 protein: CASSQLAGEVGELFF
J gene: TRBJ2-2; V gene: TRBV20-1; CDR3 protein: CSAQISENGELFF
J gene: TRBJ2-1; V gene: TRBV14; CDR3 protein: CASSQEELAGGNEQFF
J gene: TRBJ1-6; V gene: TRBV12-3/TRBV12-4; CDR3 protein: CASREQGREESLHF
J gene: TRBJ1-2; V gene: TRBV12-3/TRBV12-4; CDR3 protein: CASLQGTLGYTF
J gene: TRBJ2-4; V gene: TRBV3-1; CDR3 protein: CASSPKSGRQRNIQYF
J gene: TRBJ2-5; V gene: TRBV6-5; CDR3 protein: CASSYFGPTARETQYF
J gene: TRBJ2-2; V gene: TRBV5-1; CDR3 protein: CASTPGGPSAGELFF